This T cell receptor beta chain was obtained from a study of CD4 T cells in relation to SARS-CoV-2 and coronaviruses. Study information: ViraFEST: approximately 10-day antigen culture of PBMCs, then TCR beta CDR3 sequencing.

Overall study results and limits: Compared with monoreactive clones, crossreactive clones showed significantly weaker SARS-CoV-2 expansion.

Sequencing was performed with immunoSEQ multiplex PCR; in TCRdb, only in-frame clones are kept and a portion is missing. The sample has 20,000 to 25,000 clones, 70% to 80% seen once. Points on this clone: Antigen specificity is unknown.

The germline CDR1 and CDR2 sequences are MNHNS and SASEGT. The CDR3 has 20 residues. V was clipped by 1 base and J by 6 bases; unmatched bases: 19. CD4+ T cells from unexposed donors were obtained before the COVID-19 pandemic (2011-2018). CD4+ T cells were isolated from the cells after around 10 days of culture. Unexposed-donor CD4+ T cells were probed with SARS-CoV-2 S/N and four cold-coronavirus spikes, cells permitting. Sequencing was carried out using CD4+ T cells from PBMCs, cultured in vitro. This TCR came from a human donor in good health. The gene calls are TRBV6-1 and TRBJ2-5; 11 bases fit TRBD2. CDR3 coding DNA: TGTGCCAGCAGTGAAGGGGACGGAATTCCGGGACTAGCGGTTCGGAAGACCCAGTACTTC. It codes for CASSEGDGIPGLAVRKTQYF.